These 13 T cell receptor beta chains share one sample of origin, sequenced in a study of T cell responses to AZD1222 COVID-19 vaccine. This table comes from immunoSEQ multiplex PCR, and its TCRdb copy is limited to in-frame clones, with some not included. The sample consists of 130,000 or so clones, approximately 93% of them appearing once. Sequencing was performed on peripheral blood, taken on day 0 of MenACWY control vaccination. The receptor set was obtained from an adult in good health.

J is TRBJ2-7 and V is TRBV7-2, with D possibly being TRBD2 (7 bases). V lost 5 bases and J lost 2, with 16 bases in between. The CDR3 spans 15 residues. Germline V gene data show CDR1 as SGHTA and CDR2 as FQGNSA. For the CDR3, the DNA is TGTGCCAGCAGCGCCGTGGGCGGGGGCCCCTACGAGCAGTACTTC. It translates to CASSAVGGGPYEQYF.

The chain couples TRBV27 to TRBJ1-5; possibly TRBD1 for D (5 bases). V lost 0 bases to trimming and J lost 7 bases, with 10 bases between them. The V gene's germline CDR1 is MNHEY and CDR2 SMNVEV (reference sequence). The CDR3 extends over 14 amino acids. CDR3 loop: CASSLSWTSQPQHF. The CDR3 nucleotides read TGTGCCAGCAGTTTATCCTGGACATCCCAGCCCCAGCATTTT.

The rearrangement uses TRBV6-1 and TRBJ2-6; D may match TRBD1 or TRBD2 (5 bases each). This CDR3 comprises 16 residues. The germline CDR1 and CDR2 sequences are MNHNS and SASEGT. Trimming took off 1 base at V and 3 bases at J, with 10 bases between the two ends. The DNA for the CDR3 is TGTGCCAGCAGTGAAGTCTTGGGGGTTGGGGCCAACGTCCTGACTTTC. This codes for CASSEVLGVGANVLTF.

The J gene is TRBJ1-2, the V gene TRBV7-2; D is perhaps TRBD1 (5 bases). The CDR3 sequence is 14 residues long. CDR1 and CDR2 from the germline V gene are SGHTA and FQGNSA. With 6 bases removed from V and 4 bases from J, the gap between germline ends came to 15 bases. CDR3: CASRKQGVIYGYTF. CDR3 sequence (DNA): TGTGCCAGCAGAAAACAAGGGGTTATCTATGGCTACACCTTC.

This chain links TRBV11-1 with TRBJ1-2, with 8 bases that match TRBD1. CDR3 length: 14 amino acids. Trimming took 1 base from V and 8 from J; bases not matched to a gene: 6. Germline CDR1 and CDR2: SGHAT and FQDESV (reference sequence). CDR3 DNA sequence: TGTGCCAGCAGCTTAGAAGGACAGGGTAACGGCTACACCTTC. Translating gives CASSLEGQGNGYTF.

The rearrangement joins TRBV9 to TRBJ1-3; a weak D match, TRBD1 (6 bases). V dropped 3 bases and J dropped 5 bases, with 18 bases sitting between them. CDR3 size: 16 residues. Per germline, CDR1 SGDLS and CDR2 YYNGEE. The CDR3 DNA sequence: TGTGCCAGCAGCGCCCGTCGGGAGGGGGATCGAAACACCATATATTTT. Protein sequence: CASSARREGDRNTIYF.

The chain uses TRBV15 and TRBJ1-2; D remains ambiguous. The CDR3 has 15 residues. Germline V lookup: CDR1 LNHNV, CDR2 YYDKDF (reference sequence). Trimming left V 0 bases short and J 4 bases short, with 12 bases between. CDR3 in DNA: TGTGCCACCAGCAGAGATAAATCAACAGTCTATGGCTACACCTTC. Protein: CATSRDKSTVYGYTF.

CDR3 in amino acids: CASSQGWEGAGNQPQHF. The CDR3 DNA sequence: TGTGCCAGCAGCCAAGGATGGGAGGGCGCGGGCAATCAGCCCCAGCATTTT. The chain employs TRBV3-1 (or the pseudogene TRBV3-2) and TRBJ1-5, with D unresolved. From germline, CDR1 is LGHDT and CDR2 YNNKEL (reference sequence). This CDR3 contains 17 residues. Trimming pared 1 base from V and 2 bases from J, leaving 15 bases between.

The chain uses TRBV5-6 and TRBJ1-4, with 9 bases identical to TRBD1. The CDR3 is 17 amino acids. Trimming cost V 3 bases and J 2 bases; bases outside gene matches: 8. Germline-derived CDR1 and CDR2 are SGHDT and YYEEEE. Here the CDR3 reads CASSSIDRGATNEKLFF. CDR3 sequence (DNA): TGTGCCAGCAGCTCTATCGACAGGGGGGCTACTAATGAAAAACTGTTTTTT.

V is TRBV4-2 and J is TRBJ1-1; TRBD1 aligns across 8 bases. Unmatched junction bases numbered 4, after V lost 2 bases and J lost 8 bases. CDR1 is LGHNA, CDR2 YNFKEQ, per germline. The CDR3 contains 13 residues. In nucleotides, the CDR3 is TGTGCCAGCAGCCAACCGGACAGGGTCGAAGCTTTCTTT. Its translation: CASSQPDRVEAFF.

This sequence joins TRBV15 and TRBJ1-1, with 7 bases aligning to TRBD1. This CDR3 has 14 amino acids. Germline-derived CDR1 and CDR2 are LNHNV and YYDKDF (reference sequence). Losses at the gene ends were 0 bases for V and 7 bases for J; bases not matched to a gene: 5. CDR3 sequence: CATSRETWDSEAFF. The CDR3 DNA is TGTGCCACCAGCAGAGAGACGTGGGACAGTGAAGCTTTCTTT.

The V call is TRBV5-4, the J call TRBJ1-1; possible D gene TRBD1, 5 bases. V was cut by 3 bases and J by 1 base, with 16 bases left in between. The germline V gene has CDR1 SGHNT and CDR2 YYREEE (reference sequence). CDR3 size: 16 residues. CDR3 nucleotides: TGTGCCAGCAGCTCCTTCACCGGGACGGCGAACACTGAAGCTTTCTTT. As protein: CASSSFTGTANTEAFF.

The chain couples TRBV27 to TRBJ2-2; 9 nucleotides align to TRBD2. CDR1 MNHEY and CDR2 SMNVEV come from the germline V gene (reference sequence). V dropped 6 bases and J dropped 4; count of bases not matched to a gene: 24. This CDR3 has 21 residues. In DNA form, the CDR3 reads TGTGCCAGCAGAAAACTCCCGGGACAAACCGTTTCTAGCGGGGTCACCGGGGAGCTGTTTTTT. This sequence encodes CASRKLPGQTVSSGVTGELFF.